Listed below are T cell receptor beta chains from one sample, sequenced in a study of T cells after posttransplantation cyclophosphamide. This table comes from immunoSEQ multiplex PCR, and its TCRdb copy is limited to in-frame clones, with some not included. This sample carries about 31,000 clones, about 90% of them seen once, and the ten largest clones take 0.24%. Sequenced input: naive CD4+ T cells sorted from PBMCs. Source of these receptors: a woman between 55 and 75 years old in good health, CMV-negative, and a related stem cell transplant donor. The CDR3 runs from the conserved cysteine through the conserved F or W. D genes are given only for firm matches. Size tells how often a clone was seen (once, few, many) or the class of an expanded clone, and some rows leave it out.

TRBJ2-1	TRBV19	15	.	TRBD2	TGTGCCAGTACCCGCATGGGGCAGCGGGACCCTGAGCAGTTCTTC	CASTRMGQRDPEQFF
TRBJ2-3	TRBV19	15	.	TRBD2	TGTGCCAGTAGTGCGGGGCTAGCGGCGGCAGATACGCAGTATTTT	CASSAGLAAADTQYF
TRBJ1-4	TRBV7-9	17	.	.	TGTGCCAGCAGCTTAGCCCCAGGGTACGCAACTAATGAAAAACTGTTTTTT	CASSLAPGYATNEKLFF
TRBJ1-1	TRBV28	15	.	TRBD1	TGTGCCAGCAGTTTGGAGGGGACAGGAGAAACTGAAGCTTTCTTT	CASSLEGTGETEAFF
TRBJ1-3	TRBV6-5	13	.	.	TGTGCCAGCAGTTACTCGGCAGGAAACACCATATATTTT	CASSYSAGNTIYF
TRBJ1-2	TRBV27	13	.	TRBD1	TGTGCCAGCAGACGGGACAGGGGCGTAGGCTACACCTTC	CASRRDRGVGYTF
TRBJ2-7	TRBV7-9	13	.	.	TGTGCCAGCAGCGGCAACCGGGGCTACGAGCAGTACTTC	CASSGNRGYEQYF
TRBJ2-7	TRBV29-1	16	.	TRBD2	TGCAGCGTTCCCAAGGGGGCGGGAGGGCCCCAAGGCAAGCAGTACTTC	CSVPKGAGGPQGKQYF
TRBJ1-1	TRBV29-1	16	.	TRBD1	TGCAGCACCGGAGGGGGCGGTAAGAAACTAAACACTGAAGCTTTCTTT	CSTGGGGKKLNTEAFF
TRBJ2-5	TRBV5-4	14	.	.	TGTGCCAGCAGCTTACCGGGACTGCAAGAGACCCAGTACTTC	CASSLPGLQETQYF
TRBJ2-7	TRBV7-9	14	.	.	TGTGCCAGCAGCTTTCAAGAGGCCTCCTACGAGCAGTACTTC	CASSFQEASYEQYF
TRBJ2-3	TRBV15	16	.	.	TGTGCCACCAGCAGGCCCGGTGGGGGGTCCACAGATACGCAGTATTTT	CATSRPGGGSTDTQYF
TRBJ2-5	TRBV19	14	.	TRBD1	TGTGCCAGTAGTAGCCGGACAGGAAAAGAGACCCAGTACTTC	CASSSRTGKETQYF
TRBJ1-5	TRBV28	15	.	TRBD1	TGTGCCAGCACCCCGGACAGGGGGAGCAATCAGCCCCAGCATTTT	CASTPDRGSNQPQHF
TRBJ2-1	TRBV7-9	10	.	.	TGTGCCCACCGGGACAATGAGCAGTTCTTC	CAHRDNEQFF
TRBJ2-7	TRBV5-4	16	.	TRBD2	TGTGCCAGCAGCTTGGCCTTCACTAGCGGGAGTTACGAGCAGTACTTC	CASSLAFTSGSYEQYF
TRBJ1-1	TRBV5-1	14	.	.	TGCGCCAGCAGGAAATCACCCTCGGGCACTGAAGCTTTCTTT	CASRKSPSGTEAFF
TRBJ1-1	TRBV6-5	14	.	.	TGTGCCACCAGTCCCCCCGGCAGGTACACTGAAGCTTTCTTT	CATSPPGRYTEAFF
TRBJ2-7	TRBV5-4	15	.	TRBD2	TGTGCCAGCAGCCGCACTAGCGGGAGAGCCTACGAGCAGTACTTC	CASSRTSGRAYEQYF
TRBJ1-5	TRBV28	14	.	.	TGTGCCAGCAGAGCGGGGGGCCGGGATCAGCCCCAGCATTTT	CASRAGGRDQPQHF
TRBJ1-6	TRBV6-6	14	.	.	TGTGCCAGCAGGACCAGGGAGGGACGTTATCCCCTCCACTTT	CASRTREGRYPLHF
TRBJ2-1	TRBV5-1	16	.	TRBD2	TGCGCCAGCAGCTTGGAGCCCAGCGGGAGGAACAATGAGCAGTTCTTC	CASSLEPSGRNNEQFF
TRBJ1-6	TRBV2	12	.	.	TGTGCCAGCAGTGTACAAGCGTCACCCCTCCACTTT	CASSVQASPLHF
TRBJ2-7	TRBV6-5	13	.	.	TGTGCCAGCAGACGCGACAGTTACTACGAGCAGTACTTC	CASRRDSYYEQYF
TRBJ1-2	TRBV6-1	12	.	.	TGTGCCAGCAGTTCCCCGGGGTATGGCTACACCTTC	CASSSPGYGYTF
TRBJ1-5	TRBV27	16	.	.	TGTGCCAGCAGTCCGGTCCCCGGGACTGGGACCCAGCCCCAGCATTTT	CASSPVPGTGTQPQHF
TRBJ1-1	TRBV5-6	14	.	.	TGTGCCAGCAGCTTAAGGCAGGGGTACACTGAAGCTTTCTTT	CASSLRQGYTEAFF
TRBJ1-5	TRBV19	15	.	TRBD1	TGTGCCAGTAGAATGGGGACAGGGATCAATCAGCCCCAGCATTTT	CASRMGTGINQPQHF
TRBJ2-3	TRBV19	14	.	TRBD2	TGTGCCAGTAGAGCTCCCGGGAGGCCAGATACGCAGTATTTT	CASRAPGRPDTQYF
TRBJ1-2	TRBV4-3	16	.	.	TGCGCCAGCAGCCAAGATTCGCAGGCTCATCTCTATGGCTACACCTTC	CASSQDSQAHLYGYTF
TRBJ2-2	TRBV29-1	18	.	TRBD1	TGCAGCGTTCCAAACCAAAAACCGGGACAGTCAAACACCGGGGAGCTGTTTTTT	CSVPNQKPGQSNTGELFF
TRBJ1-4	TRBV4-1	16	.	TRBD1	TGCGCCAGCAGCCAAGTCCCAACAGGGGGCTCTGAAAAACTGTTTTTT	CASSQVPTGGSEKLFF
TRBJ2-7	TRBV6-5	14	.	TRBD2	TGTGCCAGCAGGGGAGCGGGAGGGCCGTACGAGCAGTACTTC	CASRGAGGPYEQYF
TRBJ2-7	TRBV7-3	12	.	.	TGTGCCAGCAGCCAAAGGGGAGGCGAGCAGTACTTC	CASSQRGGEQYF
TRBJ2-7	TRBV5-6	14	.	.	TGTGCCAGCAGCTCCCACAGGGCTCCAAGCGAGCAGTGCTTC	CASSSHRAPSEQCF
TRBJ2-2	TRBV2	15	.	TRBD2	TGTGCCAGCCACAGCGGGGGGCCTTTGACCGGGGAGCTGTTTTTT	CASHSGGPLTGELFF
TRBJ1-2	TRBV30	14	.	TRBD1	TGTGCCTGGAGTCGGACAGGGGGCATCTGGGGCTACACCTTC	CAWSRTGGIWGYTF
TRBJ2-2	TRBV5-1	15	.	TRBD2	TGCGCCAGCAGCCTGGGACTAGCGAACACCGGGGAGCTGTTTTTT	CASSLGLANTGELFF
TRBJ2-7	TRBV7-9	15	once	.	TGTGCCAGCACCCTCCAGCGGGCGAGCTCCTACGAGCAGTACTTC	CASTLQRASSYEQYF
TRBJ2-1	TRBV5-6	16	.	.	TGTGCCAGCAGCTTTTCCGGGAGCATTTCAGTGAATGAGCAGTTCTTC	CASSFSGSISVNEQFF
TRBJ2-3	TRBV7-3	14	.	.	TGTGCCAGCAGCGGCGGGACTAGCACAGATACGCAGTATTTT	CASSGGTSTDTQYF
TRBJ2-1	TRBV28	13	once	.	TGTGCCAGCAGTCCCCGACAGGTCAATGAGCAGTTCTTC	CASSPRQVNEQFF
TRBJ2-1	TRBV2	15	.	TRBD2	TGTGCCAGCACCTTGGGACTAGCGGGAGTAGGTGAGCAGTTCTTC	CASTLGLAGVGEQFF
TRBJ2-2	TRBV7-8	17	.	TRBD2	TGTGCCAGCAGCCCGCGGACTAGCGGGAGTTGGGCCGGGGAGCTGTTTTTT	CASSPRTSGSWAGELFF
TRBJ1-1	TRBV9	14	once	.	TGTGCCAGCAGAAGATCCCAGGGGAACACTGAAGCTTTCTTT	CASRRSQGNTEAFF